Many counts were recorded for the clone carrying this T cell receptor beta chain. What it recognizes is unknown. Germline is not matched at one junction end, which may reflect a read error. Researchers attached unique molecular identifiers to individual cDNA molecules. TCRdb passed the 5' RACE reads through MiXCR, listing each CDR3 protein once. The sample contains about 35,000 distinct CDR3 sequences, 5.5% to 7% of which appear only once. The CDR3 has 12 residues. CDR1 SGHVS and CDR2 FNYEAQ come from the germline V gene. This sample is drawn from a study of early T cells in non-severe SARS-CoV-2 infection. In the study overall: It was bulk RNA from unsorted whole blood that was sequenced, and the chains were unpaired. Regarding the study as a whole: VDJdb matching favored anti-spike CD8 responses, missing private and CD4 specificities.

This receptor was identified in an adult who was a healthcare worker with PCR-confirmed SARS-CoV-2 infection or an uninfected control (not recorded which). This chain links TRBV7-6 with TRBJ2-1, with D tentatively TRBD2 (6 bases). The source material was whole blood. CDR3 amino acids: CASSPDYHEQFF. The CDR3 coding sequence is TGTGCCAGCAGCCCGGACTACCATGAGCAGTTCTTC.